The 21 T cell receptor beta chains below come from one sample, sequenced in a study of T cells in Graves' hyperthyroidism and ophthalmopathy. Amplification of TCR beta CDR3 regions used RNA as the template. During a first-round RT-PCR of the TCR CDR3, the HTBI primer set was used. TCRdb redid the calling of the multiplex PCR reads with MiXCR, one entry per CDR3 protein. In the table there are about 610,000 distinct CDR3 sequences, roughly 14% of which are singletons. Input material: blood. Receptors were obtained from a woman in her thirties or forties with Graves' ophthalmopathy.

This clonotype was detected many times. The chain employs TRBV7-8 and TRBJ2-7, with TRBD1 matching 10 bases. CDR3 length: 14 residues. Trimming cost V 8 bases and J 7 bases; bases outside gene matches: 11. The V gene's germline CDR1 is SGHVS and CDR2 FQNEAQ. The CDR3: CASQRGQGDIEQYF. CDR3 nucleotide sequence: TGTGCCAGCCAACGAGGACAGGGGGATATTGAGCAGTACTTC.

The chain combines TRBV6-1 with TRBJ2-2; 7 bases are shared with TRBD2. Germline-derived CDR1 and CDR2 are MNHNS and SASEGT. The CDR3 extends over 14 amino acids. Losses at the gene ends were 6 bases for V and 6 bases for J; bases not matched to a gene: 7. CDR3 in DNA: TGTGCCAGCAGGCGACTAGCATCGGCCGGGGAGCTGTTTTTT. Its translation: CASRRLASAGELFF.

This clonotype came up many times. The chain carries TRBV6-5 and TRBJ2-2; 10 bases fit TRBD2. J lost 4 bases, V lost 2 bases, and 7 bases had no gene match. The CDR3 consists of 17 residues. CDR1 and CDR2 from the germline V gene are MNHEY and SVGAGI. CDR3 amino acids: CASSYGLAGARTGELFF. CDR3 in DNA: TGTGCCAGCAGTTACGGCCTAGCGGGAGCCCGCACCGGGGAGCTGTTTTTT.

Concerning this clonotype itself: Since a much larger clone is just one base distant, this may be a read error. CDR3 amino acids: CATSPDRGLVLLDF. CDR3 nucleotides: TGTGCCACCAGTCCGGACAGGGGGCTTGTACTCCTCGATTTT. V gene TRBV10-3 combines with J gene TRBJ1-1, with 11 bases matching TRBD1. The length of the CDR3 is 14 residues. The germline CDR1 and CDR2 sequences are ENHRY and SYGVKD.

In its sample, this clonotype was seen many times. The CDR3 sequence: CASSYSPVGAGELFF. The CDR3 DNA sequence: TGTGCCAGCAGCTACAGCCCTGTGGGTGCCGGGGAGCTGTTTTTT. The chain uses TRBV7-9 and TRBJ2-2; D is uncertain. The germline V and J ends were trimmed by 4 bases and 6 bases, with 15 bases remaining between them. Germline V gives CDR1 SEHNR, CDR2 FQNEAQ (reference sequence). The CDR3 totals 15 residues.

The genes are TRBV6-2 or TRBV6-3 and TRBJ1-2, with 12 bases aligning to TRBD1. CDR3 size: 18 residues. The trim removed 2 bases at V and 0 bases at J, leaving 7 bases unmatched. In germline, CDR1 is MNHEY, CDR2 SVGEGT. For the CDR3, the DNA is TGTGCCAGCAGTTACGCCCGGGACAGGGGGCTAGCTAACTATGGCTACACCTTC. Translated: CASSYARDRGLANYGYTF.

This clonotype was recorded at least ten times. The chain employs TRBV6-2 or TRBV6-3 and TRBJ2-7; D is unclear. Trimming removed 4 bases at V and 3 bases at J, with 13 bases between. CDR3 length: 14 amino acids. Germline V gene sequence: CDR1 MNHEY, CDR2 SVGEGT. CDR3 DNA: TGTGCCAGCAGTTCAGACGGCCCGATCTACGAGCAGTACTTC. This gives the protein CASSSDGPIYEQYF.

This clonotype was picked up many times. The chain joins TRBV19 to TRBJ2-2; 7 bases map to TRBD1. The germline V gene encodes CDR1 LNHDA and CDR2 SQIVND (reference sequence). This CDR3 has 14 residues. J lost 4 bases, V lost 4 bases, and 3 bases had no gene match. In DNA form, the CDR3 reads TGTGCCAGTAGTACTACAGGGGCCACCGGGGAGCTGTTTTTT. Translation: CASSTTGATGELFF.

The sample holds many counts of this clonotype. CDR3 sequence: CASSWQLLSSYEQYF. The CDR3 region has the DNA TGTGCCAGCAGTTGGCAGTTACTTAGCTCCTACGAGCAGTACTTC. The rearrangement joins TRBV28 to TRBJ2-7; no clear D gene. Trimming removed 4 bases at V and 0 bases at J, with 13 bases between. There are 15 residues in the CDR3. CDR1 and CDR2 (germline): MDHEN, SYDVKM.

This clonotype has ten or more counts. The chain links TRBV28 to TRBJ2-7, with 7 bases identical to TRBD2. Germline-derived CDR1 and CDR2 are MDHEN and SYDVKM. The CDR3 runs 15 residues. J lost 0 bases, V lost 3 bases, and 5 bases had no gene match. CDR3 nucleotide sequence: TGTGCCAGCAGTTTCGGGGCTAGCGGCTCCTACGAGCAGTACTTC. Amino acid sequence: CASSFGASGSYEQYF.

This chain links TRBV4-3 with TRBJ2-3; no clear D gene. This CDR3 has 15 amino acids. V was clipped by 0 bases and J by 2 bases, with 9 bases between them. Germline CDR1 LGHNA, CDR2 YSLEER. The CDR3 DNA reads TGCGCCAGCAGCCAAGATCGATATTACACAGATACGCAGTATTTT. Translation gives CASSQDRYYTDTQYF.

The chain couples TRBV3-1 to TRBJ1-2; D is unclear. The CDR3 totals 16 residues. Germline assignment: CDR1 LGHDT and CDR2 YNNKEL (reference sequence). V lost 1 base to trimming and J lost 5 bases, with 17 bases between them. The CDR3 bases are TGTGCCAGCAGCCAAGGGAACGAACTCGGGTCATATGGCTACACCTTC. As protein: CASSQGNELGSYGYTF.

In this sample, this clonotype turned up a few times. Here the CDR3 DNA reads TGTGCCAGCAGCACCAAGGGGGAGTCGGTGTACACTGAAGCTTTCTTT. Translation gives CASSTKGESVYTEAFF. The rearrangement links TRBV11-1 to TRBJ1-1; D may be TRBD1 (6 bases). Germline V gene data show CDR1 as SGHAT and CDR2 as FQDESV (reference sequence). The CDR3 consists of 16 residues. The ends were cut back, 5 bases at V and 3 bases at J, with 19 bases in the middle. Full variable domain (missing parts from reference TRBV11-1 and TRBJ1-1): EAEVAQSPRYKITEKSQAVAFWCDPISGHATLYWYRQILGQGPELLVQFQDESVVDDSQLPKDRFSAERLKGVDSTLKIQPAELGDSAMYLCASSTKGESVYTEAFFGQGTRLTVV.

The sample holds many counts of this clonotype. The chain is built from TRBV15 and TRBJ2-5; 11 positions agree with TRBD2. Trimming took 0 bases from V and 1 from J; bases not matched to a gene: 7. This CDR3 region has 18 residues. Germline CDR1 is LNHNV and CDR2 is YYDKDF (reference sequence). The CDR3 protein is CATSRDLGTSGPQETQYF. The DNA for the CDR3 is TGTGCCACCAGCAGAGATTTAGGGACTAGCGGACCCCAAGAGACCCAGTACTTC.

This clonotype has more than one count but fewer than ten. The rearrangement uses TRBV11-2 and TRBJ1-2; 9 bases line up with TRBD1. V lost 5 bases, J lost 7 bases, and 11 bases stayed unmatched. The CDR3 has 15 amino acids. Germline V gene lookup returns CDR1 SGHAT and CDR2 FQNNGV. The CDR3 protein is CASSKGGQGRGGYTF. Here the CDR3 DNA reads TGTGCCAGCAGCAAGGGAGGACAGGGGAGGGGTGGCTACACCTTC.

This clonotype was recorded many times. The chain carries TRBV12-3 or TRBV12-4 and TRBJ1-5; D is perhaps TRBD1 (5 bases). V gave up 6 bases and J gave up 2 bases, with 8 bases separating them. The CDR3 length is 13 residues. CDR3 region: CASRGLGNQPQHF. The CDR3 coding sequence is TGTGCCAGCAGGGGGCTAGGCAATCAGCCCCAGCATTTT.

This clonotype was counted at least ten times. The chain employs TRBV6-2 or TRBV6-3 and TRBJ1-1, with D perhaps TRBD1 (5 bases). The CDR3 covers 15 residues. Germline CDR1 is MNHEY and CDR2 is SVGEGT. The V end was cut by 6 bases, the J end by 1 base, with 15 bases between. For the CDR3, the DNA is TGTGCCAGCAGCCCACATTATGGGGCGAACACTGAAGCTTTCTTT. Its translation is CASSPHYGANTEAFF.

The chain couples TRBV6-1 to TRBJ2-2; 7 nucleotides agree with TRBD2. Germline CDR1 reads MNHNS; CDR2 reads SASEGT. J gave up 5 bases and V 2 bases, and 14 bases lay outside the gene matches. This CDR3 contains 18 residues. CDR3 sequence (DNA): TGTGCCAGCAGTGAATTCGGCGGGAGCCTTTTCTCTACCGGGGAGCTGTTTTTT. Its translation: CASSEFGGSLFSTGELFF.

This clonotype has a count of ten or more. One base away lies a much larger clone, so this may be a sequencing read error. The rearrangement uses TRBV20-1 and TRBJ1-1; D is possibly TRBD1 (5 bases). V lost 5 bases, J lost 1 base, and 5 bases lay in between. Looked up from germline, CDR1 is DFQATT and CDR2 is SNEGSKA (reference sequence). This CDR3 region has 11 residues. CDR3 protein: CSAGQNTEAFF. DNA of the CDR3: TGCAGTGCTGGACAGAACACTGAAGCTTTCTTT.

This clonotype was seen at least ten times. The chain is built from TRBV7-2 and TRBJ2-7, with D hard to call. The CDR3 has 14 amino acids. From germline, CDR1 is SGHTA and CDR2 FQGNSA. The germline V and J ends were trimmed by 5 bases and 0 bases, with 11 bases remaining between them. In DNA form, the CDR3 reads TGTGCCAGCAGCCGACCAGGAGACTCCTACGAGCAGTACTTC. Amino acid sequence: CASSRPGDSYEQYF.

This clonotype turned up a few times. The chain recombines TRBV20-1 with TRBJ2-7, with a tentative D call TRBD1 (6 bases). V was shortened by 8 bases and J by 2 bases, with 31 bases between the two germline ends. The CDR3 is 18 residues long. Per the germline V gene, CDR1 is DFQATT and CDR2 is SNEGSKA (reference sequence). As DNA, the CDR3 is TGCAGTACTCGTAGGCCCCCCGGTCAAACAGGGCCCACCTACGAGCAGTACTTC. It translates to CSTRRPPGQTGPTYEQYF.